Each of the 28 T cell receptor beta chains below was sequenced from the same sample in a study of T cells expressing NK-cell markers. Reanalyzing the 5' RACE reads, TCRdb keeps one entry per CDR3 protein, without DNA. The sample spans hundreds of thousands of distinct CDR3 sequences; the ten largest clones claim roughly 3.5%. Input material: blood T cells: a sorted CD56 or NKG2C T cell subset, CD4+ or CD8+ T cells, or bulk PBMC T cells (not recorded which). These TCRs come from a man between 18 and 35 years old in good health.

CDR3 region: CASSQRDPWDTIYF. The genes are TRBV27 and TRBJ1-3; the D gene TCRdb calls, TRBD1, cannot be checked with no DNA. This CDR3 spans 14 amino acids. CDR1 MNHEY and CDR2 SMNVEV come from the germline V gene (reference sequence).

V gene TRBV4-3 combines with J gene TRBJ2-3. CDR1 and CDR2 (germline): LGHNA, YSLEER. The CDR3 has 13 amino acids. CDR3 protein: CASSQGRTDTQYF.

V gene TRBV28 combines with J gene TRBJ2-3. Germline V CDR1 and CDR2: MDHEN, SYDVKM. The CDR3 contains 14 residues. CDR3 in amino acids: CASSFWLGSDTQYF.

The genes are TRBV4-1 and TRBJ2-5. CDR1 and CDR2 (germline): MGHRA, YSYEKL. This CDR3 has 14 residues. The CDR3 sequence: CASSQDRQEETQYF.

The CDR3 is CSAKVVSEQFF. The V call is TRBV20-1, the J call TRBJ2-1. Germline-derived CDR1 and CDR2 are DFQATT and SNEGSKA (reference sequence). The CDR3 totals 11 residues.

The genes are TRBV6-5 and TRBJ1-6; TCRdb's D call of TRBD1 is untestable without DNA. Germline CDR1 MNHEY, CDR2 SVGAGI. CDR3 size: 14 residues. The CDR3 sequence: CASSSSQYNSPLHF.

The chain employs TRBV4-2 and TRBJ2-1; TCRdb gives TRBD2 as the D gene, but with no DNA this cannot be confirmed. This CDR3 comprises 16 residues. Germline V CDR1 and CDR2: LGHNA, YNFKEQ. The chain's CDR3 is CASSQVTGGRGYEQFF.

V and J are TRBV15 and TRBJ2-1. CDR3 length equals 15 residues. In germline, CDR1 is LNHNV, CDR2 YYDKDF (reference sequence). CDR3 sequence: CATSGGKPTYNEQFF. Looking up the rest from reference TRBV15 and TRBJ2-1 gives the full variable domain: DAMVIQNPRYQVTQFGKPVTLSCSQTLNHNVMYWYQQKSSQAPKLLFHYYDKDFNNEADTPDNFQSRRPNTSFCFLDIRSPGLGDTAMYLCATSGGKPTYNEQFFGPGTRLTVL.

V usage is TRBV6-5 and J usage is TRBJ2-1; without DNA, the TCRdb call of TRBD1 cannot be checked. The CDR3 runs 13 residues. Germline-derived CDR1 and CDR2 are MNHEY and SVGAGI. CDR3 in amino acids: CASSTPAGYEQFF.

The chain links TRBV9 to TRBJ2-3; the TRBD2 assignment by TCRdb is unverifiable without DNA. This CDR3 is built from 16 residues. Germline-derived CDR1 and CDR2 are SGDLS and YYNGEE. CDR3 sequence: CASSVATGGRTDTQYF.

This chain uses TRBV2 with TRBJ2-3; TCRdb's assignment of TRBD1 cannot be checked, as there is no DNA. Per the germline V gene, CDR1 is SNHLY and CDR2 is FYNNEI. The CDR3 covers 15 residues. The chain's CDR3 is CASSEVGVVTDTQYF. Supplemented by reference TRBV2 and TRBJ2-3, the full variable domain reads EPEVTQTPSHQVTQMGQEVILRCVPISNHLYFYWYRQILGQKVEFLVSFYNNEISEKSEIFDDQFSVERPDGSNFTLKIRSTKLEDSAMYFCASSEVGVVTDTQYFGPGTRLTVL.

The V call is TRBV7-6, the J call TRBJ2-5. The CDR3 covers 12 residues. Germline loops: CDR1 SGHVS, CDR2 FNYEAQ. This chain's CDR3 is CASSPRPETQYF.

The chain recombines TRBV12-3 or TRBV12-4 with TRBJ1-2; as DNA is missing, the TRBD1 call by TCRdb cannot be tested. This CDR3 is built from 14 residues. CDR3 sequence: CASSTGTGNYGYTF.

The chain uses TRBV29-1 and TRBJ2-1; TCRdb names TRBD2, which stays unverified in the absence of DNA. This CDR3 comprises 14 residues. Germline V gene sequence: CDR1 SQVTM, CDR2 ANQGSEA. CDR3 sequence reads: CSAGQRERFNEQFF.

The V call is TRBV27, the J call TRBJ2-1; TCRdb selects TRBD1, and the lack of DNA leaves this call unchecked. This CDR3 spans 15 amino acids. The germline gives CDR1 MNHEY, CDR2 SMNVEV (reference sequence). The chain's CDR3 is CASSLFGQSYNEQFF.

The chain joins TRBV6-1 to TRBJ2-2; checking the TCRdb D call of TRBD2 is not possible without DNA. Germline CDR1 MNHNS, CDR2 SASEGT. CDR3 length: 13 amino acids. This chain's CDR3 is CASSTTSAGELFF.

This chain connects TRBV29-1 to TRBJ2-7. This CDR3 is 13 amino acids long. CDR1 is SQVTM and CDR2 is ANQGSEA in the germline V gene. The chain's CDR3 is CSVARVGVGEQYF.

V is TRBV5-1 and J is TRBJ1-4. There are 14 residues in the CDR3. The germline gives CDR1 SGHRS, CDR2 YFSETQ. This CDR3 is CASSLVGQDEKLFF.

This chain uses TRBV5-6 with TRBJ2-3; TCRdb proposes TRBD2, but this gene call is untestable without DNA. This CDR3 region has 15 residues. Germline V CDR1 and CDR2: SGHDT, YYEEEE. This CDR3 reads CASRRGDFSTDTQYF. Supplemented by reference TRBV5-6 and TRBJ2-3, the full variable domain reads DAGVTQSPTHLIKTRGQQVTLRCSPKSGHDTVSWYQQALGQGPQFIFQYYEEEERQRGNFPDRFSGHQFPNYSSELNVNALLLGDSALYLCASRRGDFSTDTQYFGPGTRLTVL.

V and J are TRBV7-9 and TRBJ1-2; TCRdb calls TRBD1, which cannot be checked without DNA. The CDR3 totals 14 residues. From germline, CDR1 is SEHNR and CDR2 FQNEAQ (reference sequence). CDR3: CASSPRVGAYGYTF.

The genes are TRBV28 and TRBJ2-1; the TRBD1 assignment by TCRdb is unverifiable without DNA. Germline V gene lookup returns CDR1 MDHEN and CDR2 SYDVKM. This CDR3 is 17 amino acids long. This chain's CDR3 is CASSTPTGAAFYNEQFF.

J is TRBJ2-3 and V is TRBV20-1; TCRdb's assignment of TRBD2 cannot be checked, as there is no DNA. The V gene's germline CDR1 is DFQATT and CDR2 SNEGSKA (reference sequence). This CDR3 contains 17 residues. The CDR3 loop reads CSAVLPGASIGTDTQYF.

The genes are TRBV28 and TRBJ2-7; TCRdb outputs TRBD1, but without DNA this stays unchecked. Germline V gene lookup returns CDR1 MDHEN and CDR2 SYDVKM. The CDR3 runs 14 residues. CDR3 protein: CAVEFRDVSYEQYF. Based on the CDR3 plus reference TRBV28 and TRBJ2-7, the full variable domain is DVKVTQSSRYLVKRTGEKVFLECVQDMDHENMFWYRQDPGLGLRLIYFSYDVKMKEKGDIPEGYSVSREKKERFSLILESASTNQTSMYLCAVEFRDVSYEQYFGPGTRLTVT.

CDR3: CASSPFLRDNGEKLFF. This rearrangement joins TRBV10-1 to TRBJ1-4; TCRdb's D call of TRBD1 is untestable without DNA. This CDR3 has 16 amino acids. From germline, CDR1 is WNHNN and CDR2 SYGVQD (reference sequence).

The V call is TRBV5-5, the J call TRBJ2-5; the TRBD2 assignment by TCRdb is unverifiable without DNA. CDR1 is SGHKS and CDR2 is YYEKEE in the germline V gene (reference sequence). The length of the CDR3 is 17 residues. This chain's CDR3 is CASSLTPRAGGQETQYF. Full variable domain (remainder filled in from reference TRBV5-5 and TRBJ2-5): DAGVTQSPTHLIKTRGQQVTLRCSPISGHKSVSWYQQVLGQGPQFIFQYYEKEERGRGNFPDRFSARQFPNYSSELNVNALLLGDSALYLCASSLTPRAGGQETQYFGPGTRLLVL.

V is TRBV6-1 and J is TRBJ1-5; no DNA is available, so the TRBD1 call from TCRdb remains unchecked. This CDR3 has 14 amino acids. Germline V gene lookup returns CDR1 MNHNS and CDR2 SASEGT. This CDR3 reads CASRTGGGNQPQHF.

The chain is built from TRBV6-5 and TRBJ2-5; the D call from TCRdb, TRBD2, cannot be confirmed without DNA. The germline gives CDR1 MNHEY, CDR2 SVGAGI. The CDR3 length is 18 residues. Here the CDR3 reads CASSYEPGLAGEGGAQYF.

This chain connects TRBV20-1 to TRBJ1-1; TCRdb's D gene call, TRBD1, goes unchecked for lack of DNA. The CDR3 spans 14 residues. The germline gives CDR1 DFQATT, CDR2 SNEGSKA (reference sequence). The CDR3 is CSAIAPPKRTEAFF.